Shown below are 17 T cell receptor beta chains from a single sample sequenced in a study of T cell responses to AZD1222 COVID-19 vaccine. The protocol was immunoSEQ multiplex PCR, while the TCRdb copy is restricted to in-frame clones and leaves out a portion. The sample lists about 140,000 clones; 92% were seen once. Sequencing used peripheral blood, obtained on day 0 of AZD1222 vaccination. The receptor set was obtained from an adult in good health.

This clone was detected once. V usage is TRBV5-4 and J usage is TRBJ1-2; D is perhaps TRBD1 (5 bases). Trimming left V 3 bases short and J 7 bases short, with 22 bases between. Germline V gives CDR1 SGHNT, CDR2 YYREEE (reference sequence). The CDR3 has 16 residues. This chain's CDR3 is CASSSFSPRRGGGYTF. In DNA, the CDR3 is TGTGCCAGCAGCTCATTCTCTCCGAGGAGGGGTGGTGGCTACACCTTC.

CDR3 region: CASSLEAGIGEKLFF. As DNA, the CDR3 is TGCGCCAGCAGCTTGGAGGCAGGGATAGGGGAAAAACTGTTTTTT. The chain uses TRBV5-1 and TRBJ1-4, with D perhaps TRBD1 (5 bases). V dropped 0 bases and J dropped 8 bases, with 14 bases sitting between them. The CDR3 is made up of 15 amino acids. Germline CDR1 SGHRS, CDR2 YFSETQ.

The chain is built from TRBV28 and TRBJ1-2, with D perhaps TRBD1 (6 bases). The length of the CDR3 is 13 residues. Trimming shortened V by 3 bases and J by 4 bases, and 9 bases separated the two germline ends. The V gene's germline CDR1 is MDHEN and CDR2 SYDVKM. The CDR3 DNA reads TGTGCCAGCAGTTTTAGGGGGTTCTATGGCTACACCTTC. It translates to CASSFRGFYGYTF.

J is TRBJ1-6 and V is TRBV7-2; 9 nucleotides line up with TRBD1. This CDR3 has 16 amino acids. Germline CDR1 is SGHTA and CDR2 is FQGNSA. The junction had 8 bases not matched to a gene; V was cut back by 2 bases and J by 9 bases. In nucleotides, the CDR3 is TGTGCCAGCAGCTTATTCCCCCGGACAGGGGCTTCACCCCTCCACTTT. Protein product: CASSLFPRTGASPLHF.

V is TRBV28 and J is TRBJ2-5, with 8 bases that match TRBD1. CDR1 and CDR2 from the germline V gene are MDHEN and SYDVKM. The CDR3 consists of 15 residues. V trimming: 3 bases; J trimming: 5 bases; junction bases outside the gene matches: 8. CDR3 amino acids: CASSLATGDGETQYF. CDR3 coding DNA: TGTGCCAGCAGTTTGGCGACAGGGGATGGGGAGACCCAGTACTTC.

The rearrangement uses TRBV24-1 and TRBJ1-2, with TRBD1 identical over 8 bases. The germline V gene encodes CDR1 KGHDR and CDR2 SFDVKD. V was clipped by 6 bases and J by 4 bases; unmatched bases: 0. The CDR3 runs 12 residues. CDR3 DNA sequence: TGTGCCACCAGTACAGGGGGCTATGGCTACACCTTC. It translates to CATSTGGYGYTF.

The chain has TRBV7-9 and TRBJ2-7; D uncertain. Deletions cut 4 bases from V and 7 bases from J, with 8 bases between. This CDR3 has 11 amino acids. The V gene's germline CDR1 is SEHNR and CDR2 FQNEAQ (reference sequence). CDR3 nucleotides: TGTGCCAGCAGCTCTTTTAGGGAGCAGTACTTC. Its translation: CASSSFREQYF.

J is TRBJ2-1 and V is TRBV3-1 (or the pseudogene TRBV3-2); D is undetermined. V was cut by 2 bases and J by 8 bases, with 7 bases left in between. The CDR3 has 12 residues. Germline V CDR1 and CDR2: LGHDT, YNNKEL (reference sequence). This CDR3 is CASSQWGYEQFF. The CDR3 coding sequence is TGTGCCAGCAGCCAATGGGGTTATGAGCAGTTCTTC.

The chain links TRBV15 to TRBJ1-1; D not certain. Looked up from germline, CDR1 is LNHNV and CDR2 is YYDKDF (reference sequence). The germline V and J ends were trimmed by 11 bases and 5 bases, with 18 bases remaining between them. The CDR3 covers 13 residues. The CDR3 spells CASADLSTTEAFF. Here the CDR3 DNA reads TGTGCCTCTGCGGATCTATCGACAACTGAAGCTTTCTTT.

The rearrangement links TRBV3-1 (or the pseudogene TRBV3-2) to TRBJ1-5; TRBD1 matches 7 bases. This CDR3 spans 15 amino acids. V shed 3 bases, J shed 3 bases, and the junction held 5 bases outside the gene matches. Germline V gives CDR1 LGHDT, CDR2 YNNKEL (reference sequence). DNA of the CDR3: TGTGCCAGCAGCCACGCAGGGGGGGTCAATCAGCCCCAGCATTTT. Its translation is CASSHAGGVNQPQHF.

This clone has a single count. This chain links TRBV12-5 with TRBJ2-5; tentatively, D is TRBD1 (6 bases). CDR1 LGHNT and CDR2 FRNRAP come from the germline V gene. V gave up 6 bases and J gave up 4 bases, with 12 bases separating them. This CDR3 comprises 13 residues. CDR3 nucleotides: TGTGCTAGTGGACAGGGCAGCGGAGAGACCCAGTACTTC. This translates into CASGQGSGETQYF.

The V call is TRBV21-1, the J call TRBJ2-7; the table gives TRBD1 as D, unverified against the DNA. TRBV21-1 counts as a pseudogene. The CDR3 has 17 residues. In DNA, the CDR3 is TGTGCCAGCAGCAAAGATGGGGACAGGGGGCCTTCCTACGAGCAGTACTTC. It translates to CASSKDGDRGPSYEQYF.

This clone was detected a few times. The V call is TRBV28, the J call TRBJ1-5; TRBD1 matches 7 bases. V shed 7 bases and J 0 bases; nucleotides not matched to a gene: 6. There are 15 residues in the CDR3. Looked up from germline, CDR1 is MDHEN and CDR2 is SYDVKM. The CDR3 DNA reads TGTGCCAGCACCACAGGGGATTATAGCAATCAGCCCCAGCATTTT. Protein: CASTTGDYSNQPQHF.

The genes are TRBV19 and TRBJ1-4; a weak D match, TRBD1 (5 bases). V shed 7 bases and J shed 0 bases, with 21 bases lying between them. Germline CDR1 and CDR2: LNHDA and SQIVND (reference sequence). The CDR3 spans 18 residues. The CDR3 spells CASILSGTEIATNEKLFF. The CDR3, as DNA: TGTGCCAGTATCCTATCCGGGACTGAGATTGCAACTAATGAAAAACTGTTTTTT.

This sequence joins TRBV5-1 and TRBJ2-7, with D unresolved. Germline V gene sequence: CDR1 SGHRS, CDR2 YFSETQ. The CDR3 extends over 11 amino acids. Trimming left V 5 bases short and J 5 bases short, with 8 bases between. For the CDR3, the DNA is TGCGCCAGCAGACGTCAGGACGAGCAGTACTTC. It is translated as CASRRQDEQYF.

V and J are TRBV6-4 and TRBJ2-1; possibly TRBD1 for D (7 bases). From germline, CDR1 is MRHNA and CDR2 SNTAGT. The CDR3 runs 15 residues. Trimming pared 5 bases from V and 3 bases from J, leaving 14 bases between. CDR3 in amino acids: CASSPQGGLYNEQFF. CDR3 nucleotides: TGTGCCAGCAGTCCGCAGGGGGGACTCTACAATGAGCAGTTCTTC.

This chain joins TRBV10-2 and TRBJ1-5; perhaps TRBD1 as D (5 bases). There are 16 residues in the CDR3. Germline V CDR1 and CDR2: WSHSY, SAAADI. V was shortened by 1 base and J by 3 bases, with 13 bases between the two germline ends. CDR3 protein: CASSELGLGPNQPQHF. The CDR3 nucleotides are TGCGCCAGCAGTGAGTTGGGTTTGGGACCCAATCAGCCCCAGCATTTT.